This entry lists 10 T cell receptor beta chains sequenced from one sample in a study of memory CD4+ T cells and cytomegalovirus serostatus. Clones were sequenced by immunoSEQ multiplex PCR, and TCRdb holds only the in-frame ones, with some missing. Altogether some 67,000 clones are present, roughly three quarters being singletons, with the ten largest covering approximately 4.8%. Single viable CD3+CD4+CD8-CD45RO+ cells were sorted as the memory CD4+ T cells. The sequenced sample was memory CD4+ T cells from blood. Every receptor here comes from an adult in good health and CMV-seropositive.

V is TRBV5-1 and J is TRBJ1-3; D possibly corresponds to TRBD1 (6 bases). Germline CDR1 and CDR2: SGHRS and YFSETQ. Trimming cost V 3 bases and J 0 bases, with 16 bases left between them. The CDR3 extends over 17 amino acids. The CDR3 DNA follows: TGCGCCAGCAGCTCTGTATCGGGGGCCACCTCTGGAAACACCATATATTTT. Its translation: CASSSVSGATSGNTIYF.

The rearrangement links TRBV5-5 to TRBJ1-4; D might be TRBD1 (6 bases). CDR3 length equals 16 residues. The ends were cut back, 0 bases at V and 3 bases at J, with 12 bases in the middle. Germline values: CDR1 SGHKS, CDR2 YYEKEE (reference sequence). As DNA, the CDR3 is TGTGCCAGCAGCTTGGATTCGGAGGGGGCTAATGAAAAACTGTTTTTT. This sequence encodes CASSLDSEGANEKLFF.

As concerns this clone: The CDR3 carries no conserved terminal phenylalanine or tryptophan, so it likely arises from a read error. Because the CDR3's place on the DNA is in doubt, the DNA is left out and the CDR3 is given as listed by TCRdb. The rearrangement links TRBV11-3 to TRBJ2-7; whether TRBD2, the table's D call, matches the DNA was not checked. From its first to its last residue, the CDR3 has 12 amino acids. CDR1 and CDR2 from the germline V gene are SGHNT and YENEEA. The chain's CDR3 is CASSPYTTSDFR.

The chain combines TRBV19 with TRBJ2-2; D may be TRBD1 (5 bases). V lost 1 base, J lost 5 bases, and 11 bases lay in between. CDR3 length: 15 amino acids. Germline V CDR1 and CDR2: LNHDA, SQIVND (reference sequence). CDR3 loop: CASSIGRVETGELFF. DNA for the CDR3: TGTGCCAGTAGTATAGGCAGGGTAGAGACCGGGGAGCTGTTTTTT.

The chain employs TRBV28 and TRBJ2-5, with 14 bases aligning to TRBD2. Germline CDR1 is MDHEN and CDR2 is SYDVKM. This CDR3 region has 17 residues. V dropped 3 bases and J dropped 5; count of bases not matched to a gene: 8. CDR3 nucleotides: TGTGCCAGCAGTTTCTTCGAGACTAGCGGGAGGGGGGAGACCCAGTACTTC. Residues: CASSFFETSGRGETQYF.

To note about this clone: The same CDR3 can be traced to other DNA sequences in this sample. V usage is TRBV4-1 and J usage is TRBJ2-1; 8 bases are shared with TRBD2. Germline CDR1 and CDR2: MGHRA and YSYEKL. The CDR3 is 19 residues long. V shed 0 bases, J shed 9 bases, and the junction held 19 bases outside the gene matches. The CDR3, as DNA: TGCGCCAGCAGCCAAGATTTAGGTCGCGGACTAGCAAAACGGGGTGAGCAGTTCTTC. It yields the protein CASSQDLGRGLAKRGEQFF.

CDR3 sequence: CASSYVMGGNTIYF. The CDR3 nucleotides read TGTGCCAGCAGTTATGTCATGGGGGGAAACACCATATATTTT. V gene TRBV6-6 combines with J gene TRBJ1-3; D is uncertain. V was cut by 3 bases and J by 4 bases, with 10 bases left in between. Germline V gives CDR1 MNHNY, CDR2 SVGAGI (reference sequence). The CDR3 sequence is 14 residues long.

This clone was counted a few times. The chain recombines TRBV20-1 with TRBJ1-1, with D hard to call. The V and J ends lost 3 bases and 1 base respectively, with 3 bases between them. The CDR3 is 11 amino acids. Germline CDR1 and CDR2: DFQATT and SNEGSKA (reference sequence). CDR3 region: CSARRNTEAFF. CDR3 in DNA: TGCAGTGCTAGGAGGAACACTGAAGCTTTCTTT.

This chain links TRBV11-3 with TRBJ2-2; D unresolved. The CDR3 totals 13 residues. V was cut by 5 bases and J by 3 bases, with 7 bases left in between. Germline CDR1 SGHNT, CDR2 YENEEA. CDR3 region: CASSPRDTGELFF. In DNA form, the CDR3 reads TGTGCCAGCAGCCCCAGAGACACCGGGGAGCTGTTTTTT.

This chain connects TRBV9 to TRBJ1-1; no firm D call. Germline V gives CDR1 SGDLS, CDR2 YYNGEE. With 0 bases removed from V and 3 bases from J, the gap between germline ends came to 12 bases. The CDR3 spans 15 residues. The CDR3: CASSVGSWYDTEAFF. The CDR3 coding sequence is TGTGCCAGCAGCGTAGGTAGTTGGTACGACACTGAAGCTTTCTTT.